The 15 T cell receptor beta chains in this list originate from one sample, sequenced in a study of cytomegalovirus exposure and HLA in healthy donors. Primers included in the PCR were 60 Vbeta and 13 Jbeta primers. The table came from immunoSEQ multiplex PCR; TCRdb's copy has only in-frame clones and leaves some out. The sample includes 90,000 to 110,000 clones, over 60% seen only once; the top ten take around 8.8%. The sequenced material came from PBMCs. The receptors were gathered from a middle-aged man in good health and CMV-seropositive.

This clone was observed a few times. The chain uses TRBV30 and TRBJ1-2; TRBD1 agrees at 8 bases. The CDR3 spans 17 residues. Trimming took 3 bases from V and 4 from J; bases not matched to a gene: 16. From germline, CDR1 is GTSNPN and CDR2 SVGIG (reference sequence). Here the CDR3 DNA reads TGTGCCTGGAGGCCGGGCAGGGGGCTACTGGGCCGCTATGGCTACACCTTC. Its protein product is CAWRPGRGLLGRYGYTF.

The chain joins TRBV7-3 to TRBJ2-6, with a possible D match to TRBD2 (6 bases). Trimming cost V 2 bases and J 2 bases, with 10 bases left between them. The CDR3 covers 16 residues. Germline lookup yields CDR1 SGHTA and CDR2 FQGTGA. CDR3 nucleotides: TGTGCCAGCAGCTTATCAGCGGGCGCTGGGGCCAACGTCCTGACTTTC. It specifies CASSLSAGAGANVLTF.

This clone was counted only a few times. The gene calls are TRBV5-4 and TRBJ1-3; D may be TRBD1 (6 bases). From germline, CDR1 is SGHNT and CDR2 YYREEE (reference sequence). V lost 4 bases and J lost 0, with 11 bases in between. This CDR3 is built from 15 residues. The CDR3 is CASSVGAISGNTIYF. The DNA of the CDR3 is TGTGCCAGCAGCGTGGGGGCCATCTCTGGAAACACCATATATTTT.

This chain links TRBV10-3 with TRBJ1-2, with 11 bases fitting TRBD1. This CDR3 spans 16 amino acids. CDR1 and CDR2 from the germline V gene are ENHRY and SYGVKD. The V segment lost 5 bases and the J segment 3 bases; nucleotides outside the gene matches: 8. The CDR3 region is CAISKRDRGNDYGYTF. CDR3 nucleotide sequence: TGTGCCATCAGTAAGAGGGACAGGGGGAACGACTATGGCTACACCTTC.

V gene TRBV7-3 combines with J gene TRBJ1-2; D gene uncertain. V lost 8 bases, J lost 4 bases, and 14 bases lay in between. The CDR3 extends over 13 amino acids. Germline V gives CDR1 SGHTA, CDR2 FQGTGA. CDR3 residues: CASSRTAGYGYTF. For the CDR3, the DNA is TGTGCCAGCTCTAGGACGGCGGGCTATGGCTACACCTTC.

The genes are TRBV30 and TRBJ1-5; the D is unclear. In germline, CDR1 is GTSNPN, CDR2 SVGIG (reference sequence). This CDR3 comprises 13 residues. The ends were cut back, 4 bases at V and 2 bases at J, with 9 bases in the middle. CDR3 coding DNA: TGTGCCTGGACCGATCGGGGCAATCAGCCCCAGCATTTT. This sequence encodes CAWTDRGNQPQHF.

There are a few counts of this clone. The V call is TRBV19, the J call TRBJ2-4; perhaps TRBD2 as D (5 bases). Germline values: CDR1 LNHDA, CDR2 SQIVND (reference sequence). V dropped 0 bases and J dropped 0 bases, with 12 bases sitting between them. The CDR3 covers 17 residues. CDR3 nucleotides: TGTGCCAGTAGTATAGAAGAGGGCCAGATAGCCAAAAACATTCAGTACTTC. This encodes CASSIEEGQIAKNIQYF. The whole variable domain, filled in from reference TRBV19 and TRBJ2-4, reads DGGITQSPKYLFRKEGQNVTLSCEQNLNHDAMYWYRQDPGQGLRLIYYSQIVNDFQKGDIAEGYSVSREKKESFPLTVTSAQKNPTAFYLCASSIEEGQIAKNIQYFGAGTRLSVL.

V and J are TRBV7-2 and TRBJ1-5; no definite D call. The length of the CDR3 is 14 residues. The germline V and J ends were trimmed by 5 bases and 3 bases, with 11 bases remaining between them. Germline V CDR1 and CDR2: SGHTA, FQGNSA. The CDR3 DNA sequence: TGTGCCAGCAGCGCCGGACTTAACAATCAGCCCCAGCATTTT. It translates to CASSAGLNNQPQHF.

This sequence joins TRBV19 and TRBJ2-3, with 7 bases matching TRBD2. Germline trimming cut 1 base from V and 2 bases from J; bases unmatched to any gene: 9. The germline CDR1 and CDR2 sequences are LNHDA and SQIVND (reference sequence). CDR3 size: 17 residues. CDR3 DNA sequence: TGTGCCAGTAGTATAGGGGGAAAAGCGGGGATCACAGATACGCAGTATTTT. Translated: CASSIGGKAGITDTQYF.

V gene TRBV28 combines with J gene TRBJ2-5; 9 bases agree with TRBD1. This CDR3 comprises 15 residues. CDR1 and CDR2 (germline): MDHEN, SYDVKM. Trimming took 6 bases from V and 5 from J; bases not matched to a gene: 10. CDR3 amino acids: CASRQGAQGLETQYF. CDR3 sequence (DNA): TGTGCCAGCAGACAGGGGGCTCAAGGCTTGGAGACCCAGTACTTC.

The genes are TRBV6-1 and TRBJ2-2; 7 bases line up with TRBD1. Looked up from germline, CDR1 is MNHNS and CDR2 is SASEGT. The V gene end was trimmed by 4 bases and the J gene end by 4 bases; junction bases not matched to a gene: 3. The CDR3 is made up of 14 amino acids. The CDR3 nucleotides read TGTGCCAGCAGTGCGGACAGGAGCACCGGGGAGCTGTTTTTT. Its translation: CASSADRSTGELFF.

A note on this clone: A much larger clone is a single base away; this may be a read error. This same CDR3 is encoded by further DNA sequences in the sample. The chain recombines TRBV6-5 with TRBJ1-6, with TRBD1 identical over 9 bases. The CDR3 consists of 14 residues. V lost 6 bases to trimming and J lost 12 bases; unmatched junction nucleotides: 9. Germline-derived CDR1 and CDR2 are MNHEY and SVGAGI. CDR3 coding DNA: TGTGCCAGCAGCTACGGGACAGGGATTATACCCCTCCACTTT. The encoded protein is CASSYGTGIIPLHF.

V usage is TRBV13 and J usage is TRBJ1-6; 9 bases are shared with TRBD1. This CDR3 contains 14 residues. Unmatched junction bases numbered 6, after V lost 7 bases and J lost 8 bases. The germline gives CDR1 PRHDT, CDR2 FYEKMQ (reference sequence). The CDR3 region is CASNRGQGDSPLHF. In nucleotides, the CDR3 is TGTGCCAGCAACCGGGGACAGGGAGATTCACCCCTCCACTTT.

The V call is TRBV6-1, the J call TRBJ2-5; TRBD1 matches at 7 bases. J was trimmed by 1 base and V by 0 bases; bases with no gene match: 5. Germline V lookup: CDR1 MNHNS, CDR2 SASEGT. The CDR3 loop spans 16 amino acids. As DNA, the CDR3 is TGTGCCAGCAGTGAAGCGCCGACAGGGCCCCAAGAGACCCAGTACTTC. Encoded protein: CASSEAPTGPQETQYF.

The rearrangement links TRBV11-2 to TRBJ2-5, with TRBD2 identical over 14 bases. Germline-derived CDR1 and CDR2 are SGHAT and FQNNGV. CDR3 size: 15 residues. V lost 5 bases to trimming and J lost 9 bases; unmatched junction nucleotides: 8. For the CDR3, the DNA is TGTGCCAGCAGCGGACTAGCGGGAGGACTCCACGCCCAGTACTTC. Its protein product is CASSGLAGGLHAQYF.